The present T cell receptor beta chain was sequenced within a study of regulatory T cells in long-lasting Graves disease. Arm-PCR with iRepertoire HTBI primers amplified the CDR3 regions for these TCR beta libraries. TCRdb reprocessed the multiplex PCR reads via MiXCR and lists one record per CDR3 protein. The table shows over 450,000 distinct CDR3 sequences, with roughly a fifth occurring only once. The CDR3 sequence is 14 residues long. Per germline, CDR1 ENHRY and CDR2 SYGVKD. Trimming pared 3 bases from V and 1 base from J, leaving 9 bases between. This clonotype was seen at least ten times. Time point here: persistent/refractory GD, antithyroid drugs over 5 years with positive TRAb. With RNA extracted from PBMCs as input, the TCR library was made.

This sample comprised peripheral blood mononuclear cells (PBMCs), obtained when the disease was refractory, from a patient treated with antithyroid drugs. The chain employs TRBV10-3 and TRBJ1-2; D is undetermined. This TCR was recovered from a female donor with Graves disease. CDR3 loop: CAISERTVNYGYTF. Written as DNA, the CDR3 is TGTGCCATCAGTGAAAGGACCGTTAACTATGGCTACACCTTC.